The 26 T cell receptor beta chains below were found in one sample sequenced in a study of blood T cell repertoires in COVID-19. Here immunoSEQ multiplex PCR was the method, and the copy in TCRdb shows in-frame clones only, minus some. Here the sample spans about 110,000 clones, about four fifths being singletons. Sequencing was carried out using peripheral blood. The receptors derive from a woman in her seventies with acute or convalescent COVID-19.

This rearrangement joins TRBV3-1 (or the pseudogene TRBV3-2) to TRBJ2-3, with a tentative D call TRBD2 (6 bases). Per germline, CDR1 LGHDT and CDR2 YNNKEL (reference sequence). The CDR3 spans 15 residues. Trimming cost V 0 bases and J 5 bases, with 12 bases left between them. The CDR3: CASSQDSRAGDTQYF. The DNA for the CDR3 is TGTGCCAGCAGCCAAGATTCTAGAGCGGGAGATACGCAGTATTTT.

This clone was recorded a few times. CDR3 sequence: CASSLEGYNSPLHF. DNA of the CDR3: TGTGCCAGCAGTTTGGAGGGGTATAATTCACCCCTCCACTTT. The chain employs TRBV27 and TRBJ1-6, with D possibly being TRBD1 (5 bases). V was shortened by 3 bases and J by 4 bases, with 7 bases between the two germline ends. In germline, CDR1 is MNHEY, CDR2 SMNVEV (reference sequence). This CDR3 has 14 amino acids.

The chain couples TRBV5-1 to TRBJ2-7; 7 positions agree with TRBD2. With V trimmed by 3 bases and J by 4 bases, 7 bases remained unmatched. CDR1 is SGHRS, CDR2 YFSETQ, per germline. This CDR3 has 14 amino acids. CDR3: CASSSGLFPYEQYF. The CDR3 coding sequence is TGCGCCAGCAGCTCGGGACTATTCCCTTACGAGCAGTACTTC.

V usage is TRBV5-4 and J usage is TRBJ2-3; D is unclear. Germline-derived CDR1 and CDR2 are SGHNT and YYREEE (reference sequence). The germline V and J ends were trimmed by 4 bases and 6 bases, with 12 bases remaining between them. The CDR3 contains 13 residues. This CDR3 reads CASSPPRSDTQYF. The DNA for the CDR3 is TGTGCCAGCAGCCCCCCCCGGTCCGATACGCAGTATTTT.

This clone has just a few counts. V is TRBV7-9 and J is TRBJ1-2; D may be TRBD1 (6 bases). The germline CDR1 and CDR2 sequences are SEHNR and FQNEAQ (reference sequence). This CDR3 contains 13 residues. V lost 5 bases to trimming and J lost 4 bases, with 11 bases between them. The CDR3 region is CASSVRGTYGYTF. The CDR3 bases are TGTGCCAGCAGCGTCAGGGGTACCTATGGCTACACCTTC.

The V call is TRBV6-5, the J call TRBJ1-2; 9 bases map to TRBD1. The germline V gene has CDR1 MNHEY and CDR2 SVGAGI. Losses at the gene ends were 5 bases for V and 6 bases for J; bases not matched to a gene: 4. The CDR3 has 13 residues. The CDR3 DNA reads TGTGCCAGCAGTCTAGGGACAGGGAATGGCTACACCTTC. Protein product: CASSLGTGNGYTF.

J is TRBJ2-7 and V is TRBV28; perhaps TRBD2 as D (7 bases). Per the germline V gene, CDR1 is MDHEN and CDR2 is SYDVKM. CDR3 length: 15 amino acids. Trimming took 5 bases from V and 1 from J, leaving 15 bases between them. For the CDR3, the DNA is TGTGCCAGCAGTCCCGCCAGGGGACTATCCTACGAGCAGTACTTC. Protein product: CASSPARGLSYEQYF.

The V call is TRBV11-2, the J call TRBJ1-5, with no clear D. Trimming stripped 4 bases from V and 8 bases from J, with 9 bases between. Looked up from germline, CDR1 is SGHAT and CDR2 is FQNNGV. This CDR3 comprises 12 residues. The CDR3 nucleotides read TGTGCCAGCAGCTCTAAAAATGAGCCCCAGCATTTT. It specifies CASSSKNEPQHF.

The count of this clone is one. The rearrangement joins TRBV21-1 to TRBJ1-1; the listed D gene, TRBD1, was not tested against the DNA. TRBV21-1 is a pseudogene segment. This CDR3 comprises 14 residues. Here the CDR3 reads CASSKAEGDTEAFF. CDR3 coding DNA: TGTGCCAGCAGCAAAGCGGAAGGGGACACTGAAGCTTTCTTT.

This clone occurred once. The chain joins TRBV28 to TRBJ2-5; 9 nucleotides align to TRBD1. Trimming took 2 bases from V and 7 from J; bases not matched to a gene: 8. CDR1 MDHEN and CDR2 SYDVKM come from the germline V gene. This CDR3 has 15 amino acids. This CDR3 is CASSLGTGYLGTQYF. As DNA, the CDR3 is TGTGCCAGCAGTTTAGGGACAGGGTATTTGGGGACCCAGTACTTC.

The chain recombines TRBV5-1 with TRBJ1-2; D not certain. V lost 2 bases, J lost 2 bases, and 13 bases lay in between. The CDR3 covers 15 residues. Germline lookup yields CDR1 SGHRS and CDR2 YFSETQ. The CDR3 nucleotides read TGCGCCAGCAGCTTCGGTGCGGAGGGCAACTATGGCTACACCTTC. Amino acid sequence: CASSFGAEGNYGYTF.

The V gene is TRBV6-5, the J gene TRBJ2-3, with D maybe TRBD1 (6 bases). V was clipped by 6 bases and J by 3 bases, with 13 bases between them. The CDR3 has 14 residues. Germline CDR1 and CDR2: MNHEY and SVGAGI. The chain's CDR3 is CASRVQGATDTQYF. The CDR3 nucleotides read TGTGCCAGCAGGGTACAGGGAGCGACAGATACGCAGTATTTT.

V usage is TRBV5-1 and J usage is TRBJ1-2; 9 nucleotides match TRBD1. In germline, CDR1 is SGHRS, CDR2 YFSETQ. V shed 5 bases, J shed 8 bases, and the junction held 7 bases outside the gene matches. The length of the CDR3 is 13 residues. The CDR3 reads CASRPDRGRGYTF. In DNA form, the CDR3 reads TGCGCCAGCAGACCTGACAGGGGGAGAGGCTACACCTTC. Complete variable domain (other parts from reference TRBV5-1 and TRBJ1-2): KAGVTQTPRYLIKTRGQQVTLSCSPISGHRSVSWYQQTPGQGLQFLFEYFSETQRNKGNFPGRFSGRQFSNSRSEMNVSTLELGDSALYLCASRPDRGRGYTFGSGTRLTVV.

V usage is TRBV5-5 and J usage is TRBJ2-2; D is perhaps TRBD1 (6 bases). Germline V lookup: CDR1 SGHKS, CDR2 YYEKEE (reference sequence). CDR3 size: 15 residues. The ends were cut back, 5 bases at V and 6 bases at J, with 17 bases in the middle. This chain's CDR3 is CASSFRGRPAGELFF. The CDR3 DNA reads as TGTGCCAGCAGTTTCAGGGGACGGCCGGCCGGGGAGCTGTTTTTT.

Here the CDR3 reads CASSIRGTGAYGQFF. CDR3 coding DNA: TGTGCCAGTAGTATTAGGGGGACAGGGGCCTACGGGCAGTTCTTC. The V call is TRBV19, the J call TRBJ2-1, with 10 bases aligning to TRBD1. Germline loops: CDR1 LNHDA, CDR2 SQIVND (reference sequence). This CDR3 contains 15 residues. The ends lost 3 bases at V and 12 bases at J; junction bases unmatched: 11.

V is TRBV18 and J is TRBJ2-2; 8 nucleotides align to TRBD2. Germline loops: CDR1 KGHSH, CDR2 LQKENI. V was clipped by 3 bases and J by 4 bases; unmatched bases: 10. The CDR3 loop spans 17 amino acids. As DNA, the CDR3 is TGTGCCAGCTCACCCCCCATGGGACTAGTGAGCACCGGGGAGCTGTTTTTT. Translation gives CASSPPMGLVSTGELFF.

In this sample, this clone turned up a few times. V gene TRBV29-1 combines with J gene TRBJ1-1, with D hard to call. The CDR3 runs to 13 residues. Trimming took 7 bases from V and 2 from J, leaving 14 bases between them. Germline values: CDR1 SQVTM, CDR2 ANQGSEA. The CDR3 reads CSGRVQGNTEAFF. CDR3 sequence (DNA): TGCAGCGGCCGGGTCCAAGGAAACACTGAAGCTTTCTTT. The full variable domain, its missing parts supplied by reference TRBV29-1 and TRBJ1-1, is SAVISQKPSRDICQRGTSLTIQCQVDSQVTMMFWYRQQPGQSLTLIATANQGSEATYESGFVIDKFPISRPNLTFSTLTVSNMSPEDSSIYLCSGRVQGNTEAFFGQGTRLTVV.

About this clone: The sample has other DNA sequences that encode this CDR3 too. This rearrangement joins TRBV6-5 to TRBJ1-1; unclear D gene. In germline, CDR1 is MNHEY, CDR2 SVGAGI. The V gene lost 7 bases and the J gene lost 4 bases, with 13 bases spanning the gap. This CDR3 is built from 13 residues. The CDR3 DNA follows: TGTGCCAGCACCCGGGGAGGGAGCACTGAAGCTTTCTTT. The encoded protein is CASTRGGSTEAFF.

The rearrangement joins TRBV9 to TRBJ1-1; the D gene is possibly TRBD1 (5 bases). The CDR3 has 14 residues. CDR1 is SGDLS and CDR2 is YYNGEE in the germline V gene. V was shortened by 1 base and J by 3 bases, with 10 bases between the two germline ends. This CDR3 is CASSVLSRDTEAFF. The CDR3 coding sequence is TGTGCCAGCAGCGTATTGAGCAGGGACACTGAAGCTTTCTTT.

This sequence joins TRBV28 and TRBJ1-1; possible D gene TRBD1, 6 bases. Trimming took off 6 bases at V and 5 bases at J, with 19 bases between the two ends. The CDR3 has 15 amino acids. Per germline, CDR1 MDHEN and CDR2 SYDVKM. CDR3 protein: CASRPRGGGRTEAFF. As DNA, the CDR3 is TGTGCCAGCAGACCCCGGGGGGGCGGTAGGACTGAAGCTTTCTTT.

The CDR3 DNA reads TGTGCCAGCAGTTACCAGGACAGGAAACGTTCACCCCTCCACTTT. Translated: CASSYQDRKRSPLHF. The chain recombines TRBV6-2 or TRBV6-3 with TRBJ1-6; TRBD1 matches 7 bases. CDR3 length: 15 amino acids. After removal of 2 bases from V and 9 bases from J, the junction contained 7 bases not matched to a gene. Germline V gives CDR1 MNHEY, CDR2 SVGEGT.

The rearrangement links TRBV7-9 to TRBJ1-3, with D unclear. Germline V gene sequence: CDR1 SEHNR, CDR2 FQNEAQ (reference sequence). V lost 2 bases, J lost 2 bases, and 4 bases lay in between. The CDR3 extends over 13 amino acids. The CDR3 coding sequence is TGTGCCAGCAGCTTACCGGCTGGAAACACCATATATTTT. Translating gives CASSLPAGNTIYF.

This sequence joins TRBV14 and TRBJ1-2; possibly TRBD1 for D (6 bases). The CDR3 contains 17 residues. Germline CDR1 is SGHDN and CDR2 is FVKESK. Trimming left V 2 bases short and J 0 bases short, with 16 bases between. CDR3: CASSQLSEQGANYGYTF. As DNA, the CDR3 is TGTGCCAGCAGCCAACTTAGCGAACAGGGAGCTAACTATGGCTACACCTTC.

This sequence joins TRBV30 and TRBJ2-7; the D gene is possibly TRBD2 (5 bases). The germline V gene encodes CDR1 GTSNPN and CDR2 SVGIG (reference sequence). The CDR3 contains 15 residues. The ends were cut back, 4 bases at V and 4 bases at J, with 20 bases in the middle. Here the CDR3 reads CAWTREGFDAYEQYV. CDR3 in DNA: TGTGCCTGGACGAGAGAGGGTTTCGACGCTTACGAGCAGTACGTC.

This clone was observed a few times. The chain combines TRBV24-1 with TRBJ2-2; the D gene is possibly TRBD2 (5 bases). Per the germline V gene, CDR1 is KGHDR and CDR2 is SFDVKD. V lost 3 bases to trimming and J lost 1 base, with 11 bases between them. CDR3 length equals 16 residues. The CDR3 nucleotides are TGTGCCACCAGTGATCGCGTAGGAGGGAACACCGGGGAGCTGTTTTTT. It yields the protein CATSDRVGGNTGELFF.

V usage is TRBV6-2 or TRBV6-3 and J usage is TRBJ1-2; D is perhaps TRBD1 (5 bases). Trimming removed 6 bases at V and 4 bases at J, with 15 bases between. This CDR3 spans 14 amino acids. CDR1 and CDR2 (germline): MNHEY, SVGEGT. CDR3: CASSKGGRAYGYTF. The DNA for the CDR3 is TGTGCCAGCAGCAAGGGTGGCAGGGCCTATGGCTACACCTTC.